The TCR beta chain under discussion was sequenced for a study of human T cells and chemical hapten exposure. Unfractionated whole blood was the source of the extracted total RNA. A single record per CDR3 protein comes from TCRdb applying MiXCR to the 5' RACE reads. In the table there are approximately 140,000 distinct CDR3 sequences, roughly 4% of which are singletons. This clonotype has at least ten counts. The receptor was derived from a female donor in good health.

The CDR3 DNA follows: TGTGCCAGCAGCCAACGCAGTACTAACTATGGCTACACCTTC. Its translation: CASSQRSTNYGYTF. The V and J genes are TRBV7-2 and TRBJ1-2; D gene ambiguous. CDR1 and CDR2 (germline): SGHTA, FQGNSA. CDR3 size: 14 residues. Trimming shortened V by 5 bases and J by 0 bases, and 10 bases separated the two germline ends.